Included here is one T cell receptor beta chain sequence, with context. The antigen is undetermined. A much more abundant neighbour one base away suggests this may be a read error. This specimen comes from a study of identical twins' blood T cells. General study points: Top TCRbeta clonotypes were shared more with twin than unrelated donors.

Each CDR3 protein gets one entry after TCRdb re-called the 5' RACE reads with MiXCR. The data show 300,000 to 450,000 distinct CDR3 sequences, about 28% seen once. The CDR3 contains 15 residues. Germline CDR1 reads KGHDR; CDR2 reads SFDVKD. V trimming: 5 bases; J trimming: 6 bases; junction bases outside the gene matches: 9. Specimen: PBMCs. This receptor was obtained from a woman between 18 and 55 years old in good health. The J gene is TRBJ2-1, the V gene TRBV24-1, with 7 bases identical to TRBD2. DNA for the CDR3: TGTGCCACCAGTGGGGGTCGGGGGGAAATCAATGAGCAGTTCTTC. Translated: CATSGGRGEINEQFF.